A single sample gave rise to the 15 T cell receptor beta chains below, sequenced in a study of a mutant IDH1 vaccine in newly diagnosed glioma. Repertoires were generated with immunoSEQ multiplex PCR, while TCRdb's copy carries only in-frame clones and drops some. The profile shows 40,000 or so clones, around 85% of them singletons. Time point here: week 23, last vaccination. Doses of 300 ug of mutant IDH1 20-mer peptide were given with topical imiquimod. Their cognate antigens are unknown. This specimen was PBMCs, taken from a glioma patient whose treatment included an IDH1 peptide vaccine. Source of these receptors: a woman between 18 and 29 years old with glioma. Some clones in this sample may be carry-over from other donors' samples.

This chain links TRBV6-5 with TRBJ2-3; 7 bases align to TRBD1. CDR1 and CDR2 from the germline V gene are MNHEY and SVGAGI. The junction had 3 bases not matched to a gene; V was cut back by 7 bases and J by 2 bases. This CDR3 is 13 amino acids long. The CDR3 region is CASKRGPTDTQYF. The CDR3 coding sequence is TGTGCCAGCAAGAGGGGGCCCACAGATACGCAGTATTTT.

The V gene is TRBV6-1, the J gene TRBJ1-3; D is perhaps TRBD1 (6 bases). Between the trimmed V and J ends, which lost 4 bases and 3 bases, there was a span of 10 bases. The length of the CDR3 is 14 residues. Germline V gives CDR1 MNHNS, CDR2 SASEGT. The CDR3 bases are TGTGCCAGCAGTGCAGGGGTTGGTGGAAACACCATATATTTT. This translates into CASSAGVGGNTIYF.

This clone was counted once. The genes are TRBV6-4 and TRBJ1-2; TRBD1 is a possible D gene (5 bases). The germline V and J ends were trimmed by 4 bases and 8 bases, with 20 bases remaining between them. Germline assignment: CDR1 MRHNA and CDR2 SNTAGT. The CDR3 extends over 15 amino acids. The CDR3 DNA sequence: TGTGCCAGCAGTGCCACAGGAGCCCACTTAAAGGGCTACACCTTC. Translated, it gives CASSATGAHLKGYTF.

The chain carries TRBV7-2 and TRBJ2-7; 8 bases match TRBD2. V was clipped by 5 bases and J by 2 bases; unmatched bases: 11. The germline CDR1 and CDR2 sequences are SGHTA and FQGNSA. CDR3 length: 16 amino acids. The CDR3 reads CASSGRLAGRPYEQYF. The DNA for the CDR3 is TGTGCCAGCAGCGGTAGGCTAGCGGGTAGACCCTACGAGCAGTACTTC.

This chain's CDR3 is CASSRTRSSYEQYF. DNA of the CDR3: TGTGCCAGCAGCCGGACAAGGAGCTCCTACGAGCAGTACTTC. J is TRBJ2-7 and V is TRBV6-5; maybe TRBD1 (5 bases). Between the trimmed V and J ends, which lost 6 bases and 0 bases, there was a span of 12 bases. CDR3 length: 14 amino acids. In germline, CDR1 is MNHEY, CDR2 SVGAGI.

This clone appeared a few times. The chain recombines TRBV9 with TRBJ2-2; D is perhaps TRBD1 or TRBD2 (5 bases each). The CDR3 sequence is 13 residues long. Germline loops: CDR1 SGDLS, CDR2 YYNGEE. With 4 bases removed from V and 6 bases from J, the gap between germline ends came to 10 bases. The CDR3 is CASSRGESGELFF. In nucleotides, the CDR3 is TGTGCCAGCAGCAGAGGGGAGTCCGGGGAGCTGTTTTTT.

The gene calls are TRBV2 and TRBJ2-5; D may match TRBD1 or TRBD2 (5 bases each). Per the germline V gene, CDR1 is SNHLY and CDR2 is FYNNEI. The germline V and J ends were trimmed by 5 bases and 5 bases, with 12 bases remaining between them. The CDR3 totals 13 residues. The CDR3 DNA reads as TGTGCCAGCAGTCGGGACCATGGGGAGACCCAGTACTTC. Amino acid sequence: CASSRDHGETQYF.

This clone was recorded only once. The V gene is TRBV7-2, the J gene TRBJ1-5; 8 nucleotides agree with TRBD1. CDR3 length: 15 residues. After removal of 5 bases from V and 6 bases from J, the junction contained 9 bases not matched to a gene. Germline V gives CDR1 SGHTA, CDR2 FQGNSA. The CDR3: CASSPSQGAGQPQHF. The CDR3 DNA reads as TGTGCCAGCAGCCCCAGTCAGGGGGCAGGTCAGCCCCAGCATTTT.

This clone was detected only a few times. The chain carries TRBV11-2 and TRBJ2-1, with 7 bases fitting TRBD2. Germline assignment: CDR1 SGHAT and CDR2 FQNNGV. The ends lost 7 bases at V and 8 bases at J; junction bases unmatched: 11. This CDR3 region has 14 residues. Here the CDR3 reads CASTLGLVRDEQFF. The CDR3 coding sequence is TGTGCCAGCACCCTCGGACTAGTGAGGGATGAGCAGTTCTTC.

The CDR3, as DNA: TGTGCCAGCAGCTTATGGGGCAGTCAGGGCGGACGGTCAGATACGCAGTATTTT. As protein: CASSLWGSQGGRSDTQYF. V and J are TRBV7-2 and TRBJ2-3; a possible D gene is TRBD1 (5 bases). Germline CDR1 SGHTA, CDR2 FQGNSA. This CDR3 comprises 18 residues. Deletions cut 2 bases from V and 4 bases from J, with 22 bases between.

The V and J genes are TRBV29-1 and TRBJ2-3; 7 bases are shared with TRBD1. Germline lookup yields CDR1 SQVTM and CDR2 ANQGSEA. V trimming: 6 bases; J trimming: 1 base; junction bases outside the gene matches: 7. The CDR3 has 14 amino acids. The CDR3 region has the DNA TGCAGCGTAGGACGAACAGGGGGCACAGATACGCAGTATTTT. It translates to CSVGRTGGTDTQYF.

The chain couples TRBV2 to TRBJ1-4, with D unclear. This CDR3 region has 14 residues. Trimming took off 2 bases at V and 1 base at J, with 5 bases between the two ends. Germline CDR1 reads SNHLY; CDR2 reads FYNNEI. CDR3 sequence reads: CASSERRTNEKLFF. CDR3 in DNA: TGTGCCAGCAGTGAACGCAGAACTAATGAAAAACTGTTTTTT.

This rearrangement joins TRBV7-9 to TRBJ2-1; D may be TRBD1 or TRBD2 (5 bases each). CDR1 and CDR2 from the germline V gene are SEHNR and FQNEAQ (reference sequence). Trimming removed 3 bases from V and 7 bases from J, with 10 bases in between. This CDR3 is built from 13 residues. The CDR3: CASSLRGSNEQFF. CDR3 sequence (DNA): TGTGCCAGCAGCTTGAGGGGCAGTAATGAGCAGTTCTTC.

The genes are TRBV14 and TRBJ1-1; a weak D match, TRBD1 (6 bases). Trimming shortened V by 4 bases and J by 0 bases, and 12 bases separated the two germline ends. CDR1 and CDR2 (germline): SGHDN, FVKESK. The CDR3 loop spans 15 amino acids. Here the CDR3 reads CASSRRRTVNTEAFF. The CDR3 DNA follows: TGTGCCAGCAGCCGAAGACGGACAGTGAACACTGAAGCTTTCTTT. The variable domain in full, completed from reference TRBV14 and TRBJ1-1, reads EAGVTQFPSHSVIEKGQTVTLRCDPISGHDNLYWYRRVMGKEIKFLLHFVKESKQDESGMPNNRFLAERTGGTYSTLKVQPAELEDSGVYFCASSRRRTVNTEAFFGQGTRLTVV.

Remarks on this clone: It is unclear where the CDR3 begins or ends on the DNA, so no DNA is shown, and the CDR3 is as TCRdb lists it. The J gene is TRBJ2-2, the V gene TRBV7-2. The CDR3 length is 15 residues, termini included. Germline V lookup: CDR1 SGHTA, CDR2 FQGNSA. The CDR3: CASSYTFGNTGELFF.